The present TCR beta chain was sequenced within a study of cytomegalovirus exposure and HLA in healthy donors. Study outcomes and limitations: Generally TCR sequences proved uncommon, though certain public TCRs appeared in numerous donors. Reported performance of the classifier showed diagnosis of cytomegalovirus status with high specificity and sensitivity. TCR beta chains numbering under 200 were designated cytomegalovirus-associated.

Libraries were prepared by immunoSEQ multiplex PCR; TCRdb keeps only in-frame clonotypes and omits some of them. The table has about 270,000 clones, about 86% seen once. As concerns this clone: Its antigen is still unknown.

Germline V lookup: CDR1 MNHEY, CDR2 SVGAGI. This CDR3 has 14 amino acids. Trimming removed 2 bases from V and 5 bases from J; junction bases left unmatched: 3. The TCR was taken from a woman aged 18-30 years in good health and CMV-seronegative. The specimen sequenced was PBMCs. The chain uses TRBV6-5 and TRBJ1-2, with 9 bases identical to TRBD1. The CDR3 loop is CASSYTDRGYGYTF. The CDR3 DNA follows: TGTGCCAGCAGTTACACGGACAGGGGTTATGGCTACACCTTC.